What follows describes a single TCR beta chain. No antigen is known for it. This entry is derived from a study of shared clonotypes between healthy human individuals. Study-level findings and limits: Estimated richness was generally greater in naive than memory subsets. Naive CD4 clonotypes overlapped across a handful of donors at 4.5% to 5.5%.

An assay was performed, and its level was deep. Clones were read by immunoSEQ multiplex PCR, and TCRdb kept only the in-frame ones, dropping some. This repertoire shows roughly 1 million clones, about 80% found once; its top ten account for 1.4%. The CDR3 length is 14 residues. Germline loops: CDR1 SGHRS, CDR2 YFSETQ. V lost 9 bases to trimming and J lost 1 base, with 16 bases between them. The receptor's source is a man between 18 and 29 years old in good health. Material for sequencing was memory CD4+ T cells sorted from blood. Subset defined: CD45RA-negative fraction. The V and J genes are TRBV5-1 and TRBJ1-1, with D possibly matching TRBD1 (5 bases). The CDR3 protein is CATREGPGNTEAFF. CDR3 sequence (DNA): TGCGCCACCAGGGAAGGCCCGGGGAACACTGAAGCTTTCTTT.